Below are 14 T cell receptor beta chains sequenced from a single sample in a study of shared clonotypes between healthy human individuals. Assay used: immunoSEQ multiplex PCR; TCRdb lists only in-frame clones, some missing. Of about 2.4 million clones listed, around nine tenths are singletons. Sequenced sample: naive CD4+ T cells sorted from blood. Subset meaning: CD45RA+ positively selected. Source of these receptors: a young man in good health.

The chain is built from TRBV28 and TRBJ2-3, with D possibly TRBD1 on 5 matching bases. Between the trimmed V and J ends, which lost 8 bases and 0 bases, there was a span of 15 bases. The CDR3 totals 15 residues. Germline values: CDR1 MDHEN, CDR2 SYDVKM. The CDR3 DNA reads TGTGCCAGCTCCCAGGGTGGGGCTAGCACAGATACGCAGTATTTT. It yields the protein CASSQGGASTDTQYF.

Note on this clone: Other DNA sequences within the sample encode an identical CDR3. The V call is TRBV9, the J call TRBJ2-2, with no clear D. Trimming left V 0 bases short and J 0 bases short, with 3 bases between. Germline CDR1 reads SGDLS; CDR2 reads YYNGEE. The CDR3 contains 14 residues. The CDR3 DNA reads TGTGCCAGCAGCGTAGTCGCGAACACCGGGGAGCTGTTTTTT. Translation gives CASSVVANTGELFF. The variable domain in full, with the rest retrieved from reference TRBV9 and TRBJ2-2, is DSGVTQTPKHLITATGQRVTLRCSPRSGDLSVYWYQQSLDQGLQFLIQYYNGEERAKGNILERFSAQQFPDLHSELNLSSLELGDSALYFCASSVVANTGELFFGEGSRLTVL.

The chain is built from TRBV7-2 and TRBJ1-5; D may be TRBD1 (5 bases). This CDR3 is built from 15 residues. V was clipped by 5 bases and J by 2 bases, with 13 bases between them. Looked up from germline, CDR1 is SGHTA and CDR2 is FQGNSA. CDR3 coding DNA: TGTGCCAGCAGCACCAGCATAGGGGGCAATCAGCCCCAGCATTTT. Encoded protein: CASSTSIGGNQPQHF.

The rearrangement joins TRBV5-1 to TRBJ2-7; TRBD1 might be the D (6 bases). CDR3 length: 17 amino acids. V lost 4 bases and J 0 bases, leaving 20 bases between the germline ends. CDR1 and CDR2 from the germline V gene are SGHRS and YFSETQ. The CDR3 DNA reads as TGCGCCAGCAGCATAGAGACACAGGGAACTAACTCCTACGAGCAGTACTTC. Its protein is CASSIETQGTNSYEQYF.

The chain employs TRBV6-1 and TRBJ1-4, with 7 positions matching TRBD1. In germline, CDR1 is MNHNS, CDR2 SASEGT. V was clipped by 6 bases and J by 4 bases; unmatched bases: 5. The CDR3 length is 14 residues. The CDR3 reads CASSRGQFNEKLFF. The CDR3 DNA reads TGTGCCAGCAGCAGGGGACAGTTTAATGAAAAACTGTTTTTT.

The V gene is TRBV7-2, the J gene TRBJ1-6, with a possible D match to TRBD1 (6 bases). Per germline, CDR1 SGHTA and CDR2 FQGNSA. The CDR3 totals 16 residues. V lost 3 bases and J lost 7, with 16 bases in between. CDR3 loop: CASSLRGRGDNSPLHF. In nucleotides, the CDR3 is TGTGCCAGCAGCTTGCGAGGAAGGGGGGACAATTCACCCCTCCACTTT.

V usage is TRBV27 and J usage is TRBJ1-4, with 9 bases aligning to TRBD1. V was pared by 6 bases and J by 8 bases, with 10 bases of the junction left unmatched. The CDR3 sequence is 15 residues long. In germline, CDR1 is MNHEY, CDR2 SMNVEV (reference sequence). CDR3 nucleotides: TGTGCCAGCAGATACTCCGGGACAGGGAAGGAAAAACTGTTTTTT. Protein: CASRYSGTGKEKLFF.

J is TRBJ2-5 and V is TRBV9; D unclear. Germline CDR1 SGDLS, CDR2 YYNGEE. This CDR3 comprises 14 residues. V dropped 4 bases and J dropped 1 base, with 11 bases sitting between them. CDR3 amino acids: CASSLHDIQETQYF. The CDR3, as DNA: TGTGCCAGCAGCCTACACGACATCCAAGAGACCCAGTACTTC.

Comments on this clone: Other DNA sequences in the same sample also yield this CDR3. The rearrangement links TRBV30 to TRBJ1-5, with 8 bases lining up with TRBD1. J lost 7 bases, V lost 3 bases, and 5 bases had no gene match. The CDR3 covers 13 residues. Per germline, CDR1 GTSNPN and CDR2 SVGIG (reference sequence). CDR3 in amino acids: CAWSGQGGQPQHF. CDR3 coding DNA: TGTGCCTGGAGCGGACAGGGCGGACAGCCCCAGCATTTT.

The V gene is TRBV29-1, the J gene TRBJ2-5; 8 positions agree with TRBD2. V shed 7 bases and J 1 base; nucleotides not matched to a gene: 8. The CDR3 runs 14 residues. Per germline, CDR1 SQVTM and CDR2 ANQGSEA. The CDR3 region has the DNA TGCAGCGGCTTACGGGGGGGAACCCAAGAGACCCAGTACTTC. Protein: CSGLRGGTQETQYF.

The V gene is TRBV10-3, the J gene TRBJ2-7; the match to TRBD2 covers 11 bases. The junction had 6 bases not matched to a gene; V was cut back by 4 bases and J by 1 base. Germline V lookup: CDR1 ENHRY, CDR2 SYGVKD. CDR3 length equals 16 residues. This CDR3 is CAISVSGTSGSYEQYF. The DNA for the CDR3 is TGTGCCATCAGTGTGTCCGGGACTAGCGGTTCCTACGAGCAGTACTTC.

The rearrangement links TRBV19 to TRBJ1-1, with 11 nucleotides matching TRBD1. This CDR3 has 18 amino acids. Germline V gives CDR1 LNHDA, CDR2 SQIVND (reference sequence). Trimming removed 3 bases from V and 0 bases from J; junction bases left unmatched: 9. CDR3 loop: CASSINLGTGGMNTEAFF. The CDR3 nucleotides read TGTGCCAGTAGTATCAACTTGGGGACAGGGGGGATGAACACTGAAGCTTTCTTT.

The V call is TRBV5-6, the J call TRBJ2-3, with TRBD1 matching 7 bases. Germline V gene data show CDR1 as SGHDT and CDR2 as YYEEEE. This CDR3 spans 15 amino acids. Trimming cost V 4 bases and J 5 bases; bases outside gene matches: 10. CDR3 residues: CASSTDRQGRDTQYF. CDR3 bases: TGTGCCAGCAGCACGGACCGACAGGGCCGAGATACGCAGTATTTT. Combining the CDR3 with reference TRBV5-6 and TRBJ2-3 gives the whole variable domain DAGVTQSPTHLIKTRGQQVTLRCSPKSGHDTVSWYQQALGQGPQFIFQYYEEEERQRGNFPDRFSGHQFPNYSSELNVNALLLGDSALYLCASSTDRQGRDTQYFGPGTRLTVL.

The J gene is TRBJ2-1, the V gene TRBV5-4, with D possibly matching TRBD1 (5 bases). V was shortened by 7 bases and J by 9 bases, with 17 bases between the two germline ends. CDR1 is SGHNT and CDR2 is YYREEE in the germline V gene (reference sequence). The CDR3 covers 13 residues. CDR3 nucleotide sequence: TGTGCCAGCTCCCGTAGGGGATTAATTGAGCAGTTCTTC. Protein: CASSRRGLIEQFF.